A selection of T cell receptor beta chains follows, all from one sample in a study of blood T cell repertoires in COVID-19. Generated by immunoSEQ multiplex PCR, the TCRdb table keeps only in-frame clones and is missing some. Altogether some 250,000 clones are present, roughly 89% being singletons, with the ten largest covering roughly 2.3%. The sequencing sample was made of peripheral blood. All receptors derive from a man under 40 who had recovered from COVID-19. The CDR3 runs from the conserved cysteine through the conserved F or W. Fields, in order: J gene, D gene, clone size, V gene, CDR3 protein, CDR3 DNA. The D gene is left open where the match is weak. Clone size is shown for a subset of rows, as once, few, many or a class of expanded clone.

TRBJ1-1 | . | . | TRBV9 | CASQARERGAFF | TGTGCCAGTCAGGCCCGCGAAAGGGGAGCTTTCTTT
TRBJ2-7 | . | . | TRBV21-1 | CATRKTGQGAYEQYF | TGTGCCACCCGAAAAACGGGACAGGGAGCCTACGAGCAGTACTTC
TRBJ1-1 | . | . | TRBV12-3/TRBV12-4 | CASSSRFGTEAFF | TGTGCCAGCAGCTCTCGTTTCGGCACTGAAGCTTTCTTT
TRBJ1-6 | . | . | TRBV4-2 | CASSRGAATLHF | TGTGCCAGCAGTCGCGGGGCTGCTACCCTCCACTTT
TRBJ2-2 | . | . | TRBV5-1 | CASSYGTHNTGELFF | TGCGCCAGCAGCTACGGGACTCACAACACCGGGGAGCTGTTTTTT
TRBJ1-3 | . | . | TRBV7-7 | CASSFEMGDTIYF | TGTGCCAGCAGCTTCGAAATGGGAGACACCATATATTTT
TRBJ1-5 | . | . | TRBV7-2 | CASSLDRDQPQHF | TGTGCCAGCAGCTTAGACCGAGATCAGCCCCAGCATTTT
TRBJ1-6 | TRBD1 | few | TRBV4-1 | CASSPRQGFNSPLHF | TGCGCCAGCAGCCCACGACAGGGGTTTAATTCACCCCTCCACTTT
TRBJ2-2 | . | . | TRBV4-1 | CASSQVGGLGFSSTGELFF | TGCGCCAGCAGCCAAGTGGGGGGACTGGGGTTCTCGAGCACCGGGGAGCTGTTTTTT
TRBJ1-2 | . | . | TRBV6-2/TRBV6-3 | CASSSRTAGYTF | TGTGCCAGCAGTTCCCGGACAGCTGGCTACACCTTC
TRBJ1-1 | TRBD1 | . | TRBV24-1 | CATSDTGGGNTEAFF | TGTGCCACCAGTGACACAGGGGGAGGGAACACTGAAGCTTTCTTT
TRBJ2-1 | . | . | TRBV5-1 | CASSLLKSEQFF | TGCGCCAGCAGCTTGCTGAAGAGTGAGCAGTTCTTC
TRBJ2-3 | TRBD2 | . | TRBV6-2/TRBV6-3 | CASSDLGTSGETQYF | TGTGCCAGCAGTGACTTAGGCACTAGCGGGGAGACGCAGTATTTT
TRBJ1-2 | TRBD1 | . | TRBV5-6 | CASSRDRTYGYTF | TGTGCCAGCAGCCGGGACAGAACCTATGGCTACACCTTC
TRBJ2-5 | TRBD2 | once | TRBV5-1 | CASSRSGGPIKETQYF | TGCGCCAGCAGTAGGAGCGGGGGGCCAATAAAAGAGACCCAGTACTTC
TRBJ2-7 | . | . | TRBV7-8 | CASSLRRWQFEQYF | TGTGCCAGCAGCTTAAGGCGGTGGCAATTCGAGCAGTACTTC